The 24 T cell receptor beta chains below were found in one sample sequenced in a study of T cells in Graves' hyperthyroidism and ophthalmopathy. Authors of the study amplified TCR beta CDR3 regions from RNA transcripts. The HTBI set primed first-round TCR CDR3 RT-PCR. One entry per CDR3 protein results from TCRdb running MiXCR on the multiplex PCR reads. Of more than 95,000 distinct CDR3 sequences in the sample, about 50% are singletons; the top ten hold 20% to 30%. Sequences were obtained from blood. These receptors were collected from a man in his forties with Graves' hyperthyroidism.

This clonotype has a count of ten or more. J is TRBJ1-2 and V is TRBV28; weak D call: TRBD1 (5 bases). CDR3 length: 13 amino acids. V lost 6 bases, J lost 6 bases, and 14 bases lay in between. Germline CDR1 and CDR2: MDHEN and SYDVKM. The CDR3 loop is CASRPGGGDGYTF. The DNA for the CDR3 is TGTGCCAGCAGGCCGGGGGGAGGGGATGGCTACACCTTC.

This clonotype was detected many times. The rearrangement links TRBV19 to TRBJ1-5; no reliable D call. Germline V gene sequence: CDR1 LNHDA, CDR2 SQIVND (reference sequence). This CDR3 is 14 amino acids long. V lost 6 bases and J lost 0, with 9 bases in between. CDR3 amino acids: CASRSEYSNQPQHF. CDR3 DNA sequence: TGTGCCAGTAGATCGGAATATAGCAATCAGCCCCAGCATTTT.

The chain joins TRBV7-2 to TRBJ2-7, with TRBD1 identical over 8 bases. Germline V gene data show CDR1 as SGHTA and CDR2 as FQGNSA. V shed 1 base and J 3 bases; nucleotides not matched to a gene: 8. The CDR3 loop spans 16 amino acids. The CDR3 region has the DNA TGTGCCAGCAGCTTAGGGGGGACAGGAGGGGACTACGAGCAGTACTTC. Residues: CASSLGGTGGDYEQYF.

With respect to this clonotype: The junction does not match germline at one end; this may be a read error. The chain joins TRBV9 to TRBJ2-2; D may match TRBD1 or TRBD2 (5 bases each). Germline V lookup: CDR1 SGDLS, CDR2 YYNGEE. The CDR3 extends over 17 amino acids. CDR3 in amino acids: CASSPVLIGTHTGELFF. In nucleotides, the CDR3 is TGTGCCAGCAGCCCAGTGTTGATTGGGACCCACACTGGGGAGCTGTTTTTT.

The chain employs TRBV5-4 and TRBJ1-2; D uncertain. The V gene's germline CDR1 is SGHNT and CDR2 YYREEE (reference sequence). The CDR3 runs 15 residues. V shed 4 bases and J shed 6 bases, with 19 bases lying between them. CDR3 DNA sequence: TGTGCCAGCAGCCCGGCGGCGGTAGAGAGTAATGGCTACACCTTC. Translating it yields CASSPAAVESNGYTF. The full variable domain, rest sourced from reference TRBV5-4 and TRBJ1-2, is ETGVTQSPTHLIKTRGQQVTLRCSSQSGHNTVSWYQQALGQGPQFIFQYYREEENGRGNFPPRFSGLQFPNYSSELNVNALELDDSALYLCASSPAAVESNGYTFGSGTRLTVV.

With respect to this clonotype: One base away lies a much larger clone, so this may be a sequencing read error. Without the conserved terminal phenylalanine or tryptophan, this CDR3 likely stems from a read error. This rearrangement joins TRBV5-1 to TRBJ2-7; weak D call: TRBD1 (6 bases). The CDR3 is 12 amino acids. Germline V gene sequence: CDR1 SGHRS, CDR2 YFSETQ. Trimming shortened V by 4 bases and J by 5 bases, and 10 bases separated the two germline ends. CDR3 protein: CASSRPGDEQYL. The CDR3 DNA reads TGCGCCAGCAGCAGGCCAGGGGACGAGCAGTACCTC.

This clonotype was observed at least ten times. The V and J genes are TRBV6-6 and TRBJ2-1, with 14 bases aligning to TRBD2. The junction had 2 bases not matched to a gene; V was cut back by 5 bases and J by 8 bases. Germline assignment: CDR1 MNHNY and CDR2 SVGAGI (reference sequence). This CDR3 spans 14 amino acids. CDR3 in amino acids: CASSRLAGGDEQFF. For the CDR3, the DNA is TGTGCCAGCAGTCGACTAGCGGGAGGGGATGAGCAGTTCTTC.

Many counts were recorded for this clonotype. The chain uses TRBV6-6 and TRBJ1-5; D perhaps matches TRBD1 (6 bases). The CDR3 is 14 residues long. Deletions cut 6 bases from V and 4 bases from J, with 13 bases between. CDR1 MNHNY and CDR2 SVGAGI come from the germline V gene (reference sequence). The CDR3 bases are TGTGCCAGCAGGAAAGAGGGACAAAATCAGCCCCAGCATTTT. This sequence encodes CASRKEGQNQPQHF.

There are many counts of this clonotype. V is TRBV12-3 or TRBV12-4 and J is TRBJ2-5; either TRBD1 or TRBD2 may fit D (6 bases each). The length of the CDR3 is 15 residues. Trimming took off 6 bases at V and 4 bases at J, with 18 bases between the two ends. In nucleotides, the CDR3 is TGTGCCAGCAGCCATCGACAGGAGGGTGGAGAGACCCAGTACTTC. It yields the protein CASSHRQEGGETQYF.

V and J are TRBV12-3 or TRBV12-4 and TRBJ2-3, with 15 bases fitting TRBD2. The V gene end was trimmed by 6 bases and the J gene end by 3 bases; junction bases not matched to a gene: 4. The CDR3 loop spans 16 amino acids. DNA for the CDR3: TGTGCCAGCAGCTGGACTAGCGGGGGGGCAACAGATACGCAGTATTTT. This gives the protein CASSWTSGGATDTQYF.

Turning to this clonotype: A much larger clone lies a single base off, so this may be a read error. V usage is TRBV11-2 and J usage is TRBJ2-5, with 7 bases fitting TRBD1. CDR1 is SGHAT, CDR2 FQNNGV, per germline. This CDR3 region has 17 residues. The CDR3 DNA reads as TGTGCCAGCAGCCAAGAGGGGGCTATCGGGAAGTGGGAGACCCAATACTTC. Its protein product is CASSQEGAIGKWETQYF. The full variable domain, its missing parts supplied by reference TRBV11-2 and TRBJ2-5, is EAGVAQSPRYKIIEKRQSVAFWCNPISGHATLYWYQQILGQGPKLLIQFQNNGVVDDSQLPKDRFSAERLKGVDSTLKIQPAKLEDSAVYLCASSQEGAIGKWETQYFGPGTRLLVL.

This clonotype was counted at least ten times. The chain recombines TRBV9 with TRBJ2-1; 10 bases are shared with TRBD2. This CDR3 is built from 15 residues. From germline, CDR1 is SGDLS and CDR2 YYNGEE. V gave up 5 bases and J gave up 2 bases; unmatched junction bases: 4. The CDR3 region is CASSGTSGAYNEQFF. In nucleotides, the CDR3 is TGTGCCAGCAGTGGAACTAGCGGGGCCTACAATGAGCAGTTCTTC.

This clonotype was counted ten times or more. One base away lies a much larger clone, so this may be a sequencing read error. CDR3 protein: CSARRVGPYEQYF. The CDR3, as DNA: TGCAGTGCTAGGAGGGTCGGACCCTACGAGCAGTACTTC. This chain connects TRBV20-1 to TRBJ2-7; D is possibly TRBD2 (5 bases). Germline loops: CDR1 DFQATT, CDR2 SNEGSKA (reference sequence). Deletions cut 3 bases from V and 2 bases from J, with 11 bases between. The CDR3 has 13 amino acids.

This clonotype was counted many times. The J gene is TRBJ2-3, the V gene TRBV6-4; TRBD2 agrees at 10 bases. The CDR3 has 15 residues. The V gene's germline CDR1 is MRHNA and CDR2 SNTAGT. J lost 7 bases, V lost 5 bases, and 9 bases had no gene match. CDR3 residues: CASSFSSGGTYTQYF. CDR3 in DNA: TGTGCCAGCAGTTTTTCTAGCGGGGGCACTTATACGCAGTATTTT.

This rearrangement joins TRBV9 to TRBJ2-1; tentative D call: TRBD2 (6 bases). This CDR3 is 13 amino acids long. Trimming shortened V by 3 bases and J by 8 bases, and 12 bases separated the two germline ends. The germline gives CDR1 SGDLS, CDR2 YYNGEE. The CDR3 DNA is TGTGCCAGCAGCGCGCGGGGTAGGGATGAGCAGTTCTTC. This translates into CASSARGRDEQFF.

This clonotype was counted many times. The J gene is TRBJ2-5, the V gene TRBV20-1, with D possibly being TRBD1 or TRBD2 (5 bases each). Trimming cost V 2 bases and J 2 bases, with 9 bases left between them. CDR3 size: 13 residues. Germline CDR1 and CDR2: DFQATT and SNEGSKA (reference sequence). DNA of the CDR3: TGCAGTGCTAGAAGGGACGGGCAAGAGACCCAGTACTTC. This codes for CSARRDGQETQYF.

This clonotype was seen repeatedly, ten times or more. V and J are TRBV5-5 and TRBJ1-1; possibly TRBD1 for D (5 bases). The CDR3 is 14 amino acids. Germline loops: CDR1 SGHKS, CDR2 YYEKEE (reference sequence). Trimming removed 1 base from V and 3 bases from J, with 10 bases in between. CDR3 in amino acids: CASSLRPGDTEAFF. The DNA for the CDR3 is TGTGCCAGCAGCTTGCGACCGGGGGACACTGAAGCTTTCTTT.

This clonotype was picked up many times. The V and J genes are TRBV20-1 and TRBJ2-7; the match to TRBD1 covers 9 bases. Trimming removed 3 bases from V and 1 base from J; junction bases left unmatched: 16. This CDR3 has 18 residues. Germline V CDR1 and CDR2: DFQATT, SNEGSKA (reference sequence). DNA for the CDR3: TGCAGTGCTAGTAGCGCCCGGGACAGGGACGAGAGGTCCTACGAGCAGTACTTC. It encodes CSASSARDRDERSYEQYF.

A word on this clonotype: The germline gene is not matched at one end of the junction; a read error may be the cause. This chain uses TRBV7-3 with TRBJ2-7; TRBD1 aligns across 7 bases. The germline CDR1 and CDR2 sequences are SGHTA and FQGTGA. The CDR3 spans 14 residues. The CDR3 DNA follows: TGCGCCAGCAGCCAGGCGACAGGGCGGTACGAGCAGTACTTC. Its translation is CASSQATGRYEQYF.

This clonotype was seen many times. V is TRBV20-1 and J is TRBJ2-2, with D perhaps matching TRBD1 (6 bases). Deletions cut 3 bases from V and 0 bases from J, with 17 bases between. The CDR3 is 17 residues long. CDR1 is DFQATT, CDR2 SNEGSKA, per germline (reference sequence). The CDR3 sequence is CSASPATGQTNTGELFF. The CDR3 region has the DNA TGCAGTGCTAGTCCCGCGACAGGCCAGACGAACACCGGGGAGCTGTTTTTT.

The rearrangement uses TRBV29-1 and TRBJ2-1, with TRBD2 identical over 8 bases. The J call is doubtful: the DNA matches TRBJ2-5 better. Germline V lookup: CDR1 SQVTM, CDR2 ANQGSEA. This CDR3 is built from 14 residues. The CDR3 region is CSVVPGTSAETQYF. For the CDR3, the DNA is TGCAGCGTAGTACCCGGGACTAGTGCTGAGACCCAGTACTTC.

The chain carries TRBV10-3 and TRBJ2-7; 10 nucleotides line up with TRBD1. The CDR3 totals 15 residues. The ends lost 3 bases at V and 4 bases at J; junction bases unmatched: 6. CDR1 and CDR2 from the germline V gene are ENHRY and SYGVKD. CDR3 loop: CAISELTGGGYEQYF. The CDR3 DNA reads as TGTGCCATCAGTGAACTGACAGGGGGCGGATACGAGCAGTACTTC.

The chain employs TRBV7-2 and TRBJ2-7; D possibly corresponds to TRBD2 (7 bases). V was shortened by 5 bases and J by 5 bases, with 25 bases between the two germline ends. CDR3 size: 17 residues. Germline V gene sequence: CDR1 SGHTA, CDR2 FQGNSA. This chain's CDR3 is CASSPNRGAINPNEQYF. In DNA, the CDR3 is TGTGCCAGCAGCCCTAACCGGGGGGCGATTAACCCTAACGAGCAGTACTTC.

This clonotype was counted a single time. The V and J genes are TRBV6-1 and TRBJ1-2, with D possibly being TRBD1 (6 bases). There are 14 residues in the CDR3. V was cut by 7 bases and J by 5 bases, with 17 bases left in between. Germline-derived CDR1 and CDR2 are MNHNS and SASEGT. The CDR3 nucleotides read TGTGCCAGCAATGCAAAGCCGGGGGCTTATGGCTACACCTTC. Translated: CASNAKPGAYGYTF.